Detailed here is one T cell receptor (beta chain). The antigen remains unidentified. RNA transcripts were the template for amplifying TCR beta CDR3 regions. HTBI primers were the set used in a first-round RT-PCR of the TCR CDR3. From the multiplex PCR reads, TCRdb called clonotypes with MiXCR, one entry per CDR3 protein. The data show roughly 500,000 distinct CDR3 sequences, roughly 50% seen once. The sample comes from a study of T cells in Graves' hyperthyroidism and ophthalmopathy. Uncontrolled infection, other autoimmune disease, pregnancy or lactation led to exclusion. Diagnostic assessment was based on clinical symptoms, serum thyroxine and TRAb, thyroid ultrasound and orbital computed tomography. Notes on the study in general: Classification by a 13 V-J model distinguished ophthalmopathy from stable hyperthyroidism.

The CDR3 extends over 13 amino acids. Germline CDR1 reads SGHAT; CDR2 reads FQNNGV. V lost 1 base and J 10 bases, leaving 8 bases between the germline ends. The TCR was taken from an adult woman with Graves' disease, either hyperthyroidism or ophthalmopathy (not recorded which). This sequence joins TRBV11-2 and TRBJ1-6; unclear D gene. The source material was peripheral blood or thyroid tissue (not recorded which). The DNA of the CDR3 is TGTGCCAGCAGCTTAGCCTTCGCCTCACCCCTCCACTTT. Amino acids: CASSLAFASPLHF. The full variable domain, its missing parts supplied by reference TRBV11-2 and TRBJ1-6, is EAGVAQSPRYKIIEKRQSVAFWCNPISGHATLYWYQQILGQGPKLLIQFQNNGVVDDSQLPKDRFSAERLKGVDSTLKIQPAKLEDSAVYLCASSLAFASPLHFGNGTRLTVT.